The 3 T cell receptor beta chains listed next were all sequenced from one sample in a study of shared clonotypes between healthy human individuals. Repertoires were generated with immunoSEQ multiplex PCR, while TCRdb's copy carries only in-frame clones and drops some. The repertoire holds over 950,000 clones, with 77% as singletons. Sequenced: memory CD4+ T cells from PBMCs. As to subset: CD45RA-negative fraction. These receptors all stem from a young man in good health. Some clones in this sample may be carry-over from other donors' samples.

This clone came up a few times. The chain couples TRBV7-3 to TRBJ1-1; D gene ambiguous. The germline V gene has CDR1 SGHTA and CDR2 FQGTGA. This CDR3 region has 13 residues. Trimming left V 1 base short and J 4 bases short, with 7 bases between. CDR3 in DNA: TGTGCCAGCAGCTTAAGTGAGGTCACTGAAGCTTTCTTT. Its protein is CASSLSEVTEAFF.

V is TRBV5-1 and J is TRBJ2-5; D may be TRBD1 (6 bases). The CDR3 covers 16 residues. Germline values: CDR1 SGHRS, CDR2 YFSETQ. V was pared by 4 bases and J by 1 base, with 17 bases between. CDR3 region: CASSAGPGRGQETQYF. CDR3 bases: TGCGCCAGCAGCGCCGGACCGGGCAGGGGCCAAGAGACCCAGTACTTC.

This chain connects TRBV6-5 to TRBJ1-2; D gene ambiguous. The germline V gene encodes CDR1 MNHEY and CDR2 SVGAGI. The CDR3 contains 13 residues. Trimming shortened V by 2 bases and J by 3 bases, and 7 bases separated the two germline ends. CDR3 loop: CASSYREHYGYTF. CDR3 bases: TGTGCCAGCAGTTACAGGGAACACTATGGCTACACCTTC.